This note documents a single T cell receptor beta chain sequence. Its target is unknown. V was pared by 3 bases and J by 0 bases, with 6 bases between. This CDR3 spans 14 amino acids. Per germline, CDR1 MNHNS and CDR2 SASEGT. These data come from a study of regulatory T cells. Autoimmunity was present in every CD3G-deficient patient, worse in two. Patients aged 2 to 39 years had fewer naive and more memory CD4+ and CD8+ T cells. Sorting split CD4+ cells into CD25-high CD127-low Tregs and CD25-low CD127-high conventional T cells. Study results and caveats: Patient repertoires had restricted TRB V-J pairs and skewed V and J usage, most in Tregs. In CD3G-deficient patients, conventional CD4+ T cells were enriched for hydrophobic CDR3 residues at positions 6 and 7.

The primer mix had 52 TRBV and 13 TRBJ primers. TCRdb's copy holds only in-frame clones and misses some; the assay was immunoSEQ multiplex PCR. The sample consists of approximately 37,000 clones, approximately 91% of them appearing once. Sequencing was done on a sample of conventional CD4+ T cells sorted from blood. The chain couples TRBV6-1 to TRBJ2-4; D is possibly TRBD1 or TRBD2 (5 bases each). This TCR was recovered from a young adult with CD3G deficiency. DNA for the CDR3: TGTGCCAGCAGTGAGGGGGTAGCCAAAAACATTCAGTACTTC. Protein product: CASSEGVAKNIQYF.